What follows is one T cell receptor beta chain and its context. The data belong to a study of blood T cell repertoires in COVID-19. The CDR3 runs 15 residues. Germline loops: CDR1 SGHDT, CDR2 YYEEEE. V was pared by 3 bases and J by 3 bases, with 1 base of the junction left unmatched. The repertoire was sequenced with immunoSEQ multiplex PCR; TCRdb's copy has only in-frame clones and lacks some. In the table there are about 120,000 clones, just under 80% of which are singletons. The TCR comes from a man aged 55 to 70 with active or convalescent COVID-19. Sequenced input: peripheral blood. The rearrangement uses TRBV5-6 and TRBJ2-2; 11 bases align to TRBD1. CDR3 loop: CASSWGQGDTGELFF. The CDR3 DNA is TGTGCCAGCAGCTGGGGACAGGGGGACACCGGGGAGCTGTTTTTT. The whole variable domain, remainder taken from reference TRBV5-6 and TRBJ2-2, is DAGVTQSPTHLIKTRGQQVTLRCSPKSGHDTVSWYQQALGQGPQFIFQYYEEEERQRGNFPDRFSGHQFPNYSSELNVNALLLGDSALYLCASSWGQGDTGELFFGEGSRLTVL.